A selection of T cell receptor beta chains follows, all from one sample in a study of PD-L1 blockade in urothelial cancer. Clones were sequenced by immunoSEQ multiplex PCR, and TCRdb holds only the in-frame ones, with some missing. The profile shows 30,000 to 40,000 clones, about a third of them singletons. The source was tumor tissue, collected before atezolizumab (anti-PD-L1) treatment. The receptors were sampled from a man aged 55 to 70 with urothelial cancer. Both conserved end residues are part of each CDR3.

v_gene	j_gene	CDR3aa
TRBV19	TRBJ1-1	CASSTPLMNTEAFF
TRBV28	TRBJ1-5	CASSLRRDRLHF
TRBV6-8	TRBJ2-7	CASSYGGGTETNYEQYF
TRBV6-8	TRBJ2-5	CASSYGREGVRKTQYF
TRBV19	TRBJ2-1	CASSSSGGEQFF
TRBV5-1	TRBJ1-1	CASSPKTENTEAFF
TRBV14	TRBJ2-5	CASSQVPETQYF
TRBV30	TRBJ2-7	CASSGTGFSYEQYF
TRBV19	TRBJ1-3	CASSIGTSAGNTIYF
TRBV5-1	TRBJ2-5	CASSLGTGILAGQETQYF
TRBV28	TRBJ2-1	CASMSSGSEGEEQFF
TRBV30	TRBJ1-3	CAWSVTGAGNTIYF
TRBV30	TRBJ2-1	CASMRWGGLYNEQFF
TRBV6-8	TRBJ1-1	CAITRGETEAFF
TRBV6-8	TRBJ2-7	CASSAQGSAYEQYF
TRBV7-5	TRBJ2-2	CASSLRAKNTGELFF
TRBV10-2	TRBJ2-7	CASTNGGSAYEQYF
TRBV6-8	TRBJ1-4	CASSYSGLGAGEKLFF
TRBV11-3	TRBJ2-1	CASSLVPSWTSGEGNEQFF
TRBV15	TRBJ2-6	CATSNPTGGSNVLTF
TRBV19	TRBJ1-4	CASSINRANEKLFF
TRBV28	TRBJ2-5	CASSLTSGRKETQYF
TRBV12-2	TRBJ1-5	CASRFPPRRVQPQHF
TRBV9	TRBJ2-2	CASSPRAGVTGELFF
TRBV19	TRBJ2-3	CASSTQGWSTDTQYF
TRBV9	TRBJ2-3	CASSEAPSPDTQYF
TRBV29-1	TRBJ1-1	CSVGGAQNLEAFF
TRBV28	TRBJ1-2	CASSFRVYNGYTF
TRBV18	TRBJ1-5	CASSGGQGSQPQHF
TRBV6-8	TRBJ1-1	CASRGGSMNTEAFF
TRBV19	TRBJ1-5	CASSLTGILGNQPQHF
TRBV7-1	TRBJ1-5	CASSLAGSVGNQPQHF
TRBV5-1	TRBJ2-3	CASSLAGAPEDTQYF
TRBV29-1	TRBJ2-7	CSAWGTGTYEQYF
TRBV19	TRBJ1-3	CASRFRHRSSGNTIYF
TRBV30	TRBJ2-7	CAWSAAYEQYF
TRBV11-3	TRBJ2-7	CASSEAGTGPYEQYF
TRBV30	TRBJ2-1	CAWSVGGSGINEQFF
TRBV6-8	TRBJ1-2	CASLYQGAGFYGYTF
TRBV6-4	TRBJ2-2	CASSSTETGELFF
TRBV7-6	TRBJ2-5	CASSLGASQETQYF
TRBV11-3	TRBJ2-2	CASSTAGGNTGELFF
TRBV6-8	TRBJ2-6	CASSYGGGPTFSGANVLTF
TRBV19	TRBJ2-7	CASSMTEATYEQYF
TRBV19	TRBJ2-2	CASSTPRTGNTGELFF
TRBV6-8	TRBJ1-4	CASSPRQNEKLFF
TRBV6-1	TRBJ2-1	CASSEGAGEVNEQFF
TRBV28	TRBJ1-1	CASHGDRDGIGF
TRBV14	TRBJ2-4	CASSLVAGSSVNIQYF
TRBV11-3	TRBJ1-6	CASSLWGGSGNSPLHF
TRBV2	TRBJ2-3	CASSGSWTGIKDTQYF
TRBV5-1	TRBJ2-7	CASSLEGGPSYEQYF
TRBV5-1	TRBJ1-3	CASSLGVGRTNTIYF
TRBV6-8	TRBJ2-7	CASSPPSYEQYF
TRBV4-1	TRBJ2-5	CASSQLSGGAVETQYF